Each of the 11 T cell receptor beta chains below was sequenced from the same sample in a study of blood T cells in healthy people across ages. It was with a sample-barcoded 5' primer and a J-beta primer mix that a second PCR of about 6 to 12 cycles was run. MiXCR, run by TCRdb on the 5' RACE reads, gives a single entry per CDR3 protein. The sample includes 1.5 million to 2 million distinct CDR3 sequences, 49% of them seen just once. The sample comprised blood. These receptors were obtained from a middle-aged woman in good health.

The rearrangement uses TRBV29-1 and TRBJ1-5; D possibly corresponds to TRBD1 (6 bases). Trimming cost V 7 bases and J 3 bases, with 13 bases left between them. The CDR3 loop spans 13 amino acids. The germline gives CDR1 SQVTM, CDR2 ANQGSEA. CDR3 in DNA: TGCAGCGCCTCGGACAGCCCCAATCAGCCCCAGCATTTT. It is translated as CSASDSPNQPQHF.

This chain uses TRBV20-1 with TRBJ2-1; 8 bases are a match to TRBD2. Per the germline V gene, CDR1 is DFQATT and CDR2 is SNEGSKA (reference sequence). After removal of 3 bases from V and 8 bases from J, the junction contained 3 bases not matched to a gene. The length of the CDR3 is 12 residues. CDR3 DNA: TGCAGTGCTAGGCCGGGGGGGTATGAGCAGTTCTTC. Translation: CSARPGGYEQFF.

The chain is built from TRBV19 and TRBJ1-4; weak D call: TRBD1 (5 bases). V gave up 5 bases and J gave up 6 bases, with 19 bases separating them. This CDR3 comprises 16 residues. Germline CDR1 is LNHDA and CDR2 is SQIVND (reference sequence). The CDR3 DNA reads TGTGCCAGTAGTCCCGGGAGGGGACGGGAAGATGAAAAACTGTTTTTT. Translation gives CASSPGRGREDEKLFF.

This clonotype was detected a few times. The chain combines TRBV4-3 with TRBJ2-5; 9 nucleotides match TRBD2. The germline V gene encodes CDR1 LGHNA and CDR2 YSLEER. V lost 0 bases and J lost 0; bases outside the gene matches: 5. The CDR3 is 17 amino acids. As DNA, the CDR3 is TGCGCCAGCAGCCAAGATCAGGCGGGGGGGAACCAAGAGACCCAGTACTTC. Its protein product is CASSQDQAGGNQETQYF.

The CDR3 coding sequence is TGTGCCAGCAGTTACTCGAAGGGACACGTAAACAATGAGCAGTACTTC. Translation: CASSYSKGHVNNEQYF. This chain uses TRBV6-5 with TRBJ2-5; D is possibly TRBD1 (6 bases). V shed 0 bases and J shed 11 bases, with 22 bases lying between them. The CDR3 spans 16 residues. Germline CDR1 MNHEY, CDR2 SVGAGI.

This clonotype was counted between two and nine times. The V call is TRBV4-1, the J call TRBJ2-3; D might be TRBD1 (5 bases). Germline assignment: CDR1 MGHRA and CDR2 YSYEKL. The V gene lost 2 bases and the J gene lost 4 bases, with 25 bases spanning the gap. The CDR3 has 19 residues. CDR3 in amino acids: CASSQPLPKYRTQADTQYF. The CDR3 bases are TGCGCCAGCAGCCAACCACTACCGAAGTACAGGACGCAGGCAGATACGCAGTATTTT.

The table lists this clonotype with a few counts. The chain uses TRBV7-2 and TRBJ2-1, with 11 bases aligning to TRBD2. The CDR3 runs 17 residues. The V segment lost 5 bases and the J segment 3 bases; nucleotides outside the gene matches: 9. Per the germline V gene, CDR1 is SGHTA and CDR2 is FQGNSA. The DNA of the CDR3 is TGTGCCAGCAGCCGGGGGGCTAGCGGGGGGTTCTACAATGAGCAGTTCTTC. Protein product: CASSRGASGGFYNEQFF.

This rearrangement joins TRBV6-5 to TRBJ2-1; 13 bases line up with TRBD2. The CDR3 is 16 residues long. Germline V gene sequence: CDR1 MNHEY, CDR2 SVGAGI. The trim removed 6 bases at V and 3 bases at J, leaving 5 bases unmatched. The CDR3 loop is CASRSLAGGNYNEQFF. Written as DNA, the CDR3 is TGTGCCAGCAGATCACTAGCGGGAGGGAACTACAATGAGCAGTTCTTC.

The CDR3, as DNA: TGTGCCAGCAGCGTCGGGGGACGAGAAGGAGAGCAGTACTTC. This sequence encodes CASSVGGREGEQYF. The gene calls are TRBV9 and TRBJ2-5; D is possibly TRBD2 (6 bases). Per the germline V gene, CDR1 is SGDLS and CDR2 is YYNGEE. The CDR3 has 14 residues. V was pared by 2 bases and J by 11 bases, with 19 bases between. Variable domain in full (rest from reference TRBV9 and TRBJ2-5): DSGVTQTPKHLITATGQRVTLRCSPRSGDLSVYWYQQSLDQGLQFLIQYYNGEERAKGNILERFSAQQFPDLHSELNLSSLELGDSALYFCASSVGGREGEQYFGPGTRLLVL.

This clonotype was detected a few times. This chain's CDR3 is CSARVQPAGVGYTF. The CDR3 DNA is TGCAGTGCTAGAGTGCAACCGGCGGGGGTAGGCTACACCTTC. V and J are TRBV20-1 and TRBJ1-2; weak D call: TRBD1 (5 bases). Germline CDR1 and CDR2: DFQATT and SNEGSKA (reference sequence). Trimming left V 1 base short and J 8 bases short, with 17 bases between. The CDR3 totals 14 residues.

A word on this clonotype: One end of the junction does not line up with germline, which may come from a read error. The rearrangement joins TRBV27 to TRBJ2-2, with 9 bases that match TRBD1. The germline V gene has CDR1 MNHEY and CDR2 SMNVEV (reference sequence). The CDR3 is made up of 18 amino acids. CDR3 in amino acids: CASSLFYPGQGVTGELFF. CDR3 nucleotides: TGTGCCAGCAGCTTATTTTATCCGGGACAGGGTGTGACCGGGGAGCTGTTTTTT.